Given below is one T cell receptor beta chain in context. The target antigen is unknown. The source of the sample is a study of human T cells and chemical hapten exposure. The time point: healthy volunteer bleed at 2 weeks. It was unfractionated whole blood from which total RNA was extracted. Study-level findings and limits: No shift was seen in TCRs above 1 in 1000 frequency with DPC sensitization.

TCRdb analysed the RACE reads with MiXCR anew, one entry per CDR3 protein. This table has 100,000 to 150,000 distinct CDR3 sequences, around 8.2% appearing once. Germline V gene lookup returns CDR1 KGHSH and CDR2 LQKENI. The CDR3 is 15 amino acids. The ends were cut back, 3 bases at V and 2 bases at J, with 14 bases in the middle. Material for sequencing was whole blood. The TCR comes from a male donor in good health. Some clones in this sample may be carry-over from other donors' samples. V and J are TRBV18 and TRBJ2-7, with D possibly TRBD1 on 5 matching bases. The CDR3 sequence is CASSPPKGPAYEQYF. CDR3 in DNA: TGTGCCAGCTCACCCCCAAAGGGGCCAGCCTACGAGCAGTACTTC.